The 21 T cell receptor beta chains in this list originate from one sample, sequenced in a study of CD4+ T cells in melanoma. Profiled with immunoSEQ multiplex PCR; TCRdb holds only in-frame clones, not every one. The table has 110,000 to 150,000 clones, approximately 91% seen once. Every receptor here comes from a human donor with melanoma.

There are a few counts of this clone. This chain uses TRBV12-5 with TRBJ1-6; D remains unclear. This CDR3 has 16 residues. CDR1 is LGHNT, CDR2 FRNRAP, per germline. Trimming cost V 7 bases and J 11 bases, with 24 bases left between them. The CDR3 here is CASAITAGNSWAPLHF. CDR3 sequence (DNA): TGTGCTAGTGCCATCACGGCGGGTAACAGTTGGGCACCCCTCCACTTT. Combining the CDR3 with reference TRBV12-5 and TRBJ1-6 gives the whole variable domain DARVTQTPRHKVTEMGQEVTMRCQPILGHNTVFWYRQTMMQGLELLAYFRNRAPLDDSGMPKDRFSAEMPDATLATLKIQPSEPRDSAVYFCASAITAGNSWAPLHFGNGTRLTVT.

The J gene is TRBJ2-3, the V gene TRBV7-9; 11 nucleotides agree with TRBD2. CDR1 is SEHNR, CDR2 FQNEAQ, per germline (reference sequence). The CDR3 contains 14 residues. The V and J ends lost 5 bases and 6 bases, in that order; junction bases with no gene match: 4. The CDR3 protein is CASSPRLAGDTQYF. In nucleotides, the CDR3 is TGTGCCAGCAGCCCTCGACTAGCGGGGGATACGCAGTATTTT. The entire variable domain, with the rest obtained from reference TRBV7-9 and TRBJ2-3, is as follows: DTGVSQNPRHKITKRGQNVTFRCDPISEHNRLYWYRQTLGQGPEFLTYFQNEAQLEKSRLLSDRFSAERPKGSFSTLEIQRTEQGDSAMYLCASSPRLAGDTQYFGPGTRLTVL.

The chain recombines TRBV5-1 with TRBJ1-1; maybe TRBD1 (5 bases). The CDR3 extends over 15 amino acids. Trimming stripped 3 bases from V and 2 bases from J, with 14 bases between. The germline gives CDR1 SGHRS, CDR2 YFSETQ. DNA for the CDR3: TGCGCCAGCAGCTCCAATACGGGGGTAAACACTGAAGCTTTCTTT. It is translated as CASSSNTGVNTEAFF. The full variable domain, rest sourced from reference TRBV5-1 and TRBJ1-1, is KAGVTQTPRYLIKTRGQQVTLSCSPISGHRSVSWYQQTPGQGLQFLFEYFSETQRNKGNFPGRFSGRQFSNSRSEMNVSTLELGDSALYLCASSSNTGVNTEAFFGQGTRLTVV.

The chain has TRBV7-2 and TRBJ1-5; 8 nucleotides match TRBD1. The CDR3 spans 13 residues. Germline assignment: CDR1 SGHTA and CDR2 FQGNSA. The trim removed 5 bases at V and 6 bases at J, leaving 3 bases unmatched. CDR3 nucleotides: TGTGCCAGCAGCAGGCAGGGGGCTCAGCCCCAGCATTTT. As protein: CASSRQGAQPQHF.

This clone was seen only once. The chain joins TRBV6-5 to TRBJ2-1; TRBD1 matches 7 bases. CDR1 is MNHEY, CDR2 SVGAGI, per germline. Trimming at V came to 3 bases and at J to 6 bases, leaving 8 bases not matched to a gene. The CDR3 is 15 amino acids. The CDR3 coding sequence is TGTGCCAGCAGTTATCGACAGGGTACGGTCAATGAGCAGTTCTTC. This translates into CASSYRQGTVNEQFF.

The genes are TRBV6-5 and TRBJ2-2; TRBD2 matches 10 bases. V shed 5 bases and J 8 bases; nucleotides not matched to a gene: 8. Germline lookup yields CDR1 MNHEY and CDR2 SVGAGI. CDR3 length equals 15 residues. This chain's CDR3 is CASSRLLAGSGELFF. The DNA for the CDR3 is TGTGCCAGCAGTCGATTACTAGCGGGGTCGGGGGAGCTGTTTTTT.

The gene calls are TRBV5-1 and TRBJ1-2; 7 bases map to TRBD1. Germline assignment: CDR1 SGHRS and CDR2 YFSETQ. J gave up 9 bases and V 7 bases, and 24 bases lay outside the gene matches. There are 17 residues in the CDR3. In DNA form, the CDR3 reads TGCGCCAGCGCGCTGGGACAAGGGACAGCCGAGCGTATGAGCTACACCTTC. The encoded protein is CASALGQGTAERMSYTF.

The gene calls are TRBV5-1 and TRBJ2-5; D not resolved. Per germline, CDR1 SGHRS and CDR2 YFSETQ. V was pared by 4 bases and J by 0 bases, with 7 bases between. The CDR3 length is 13 residues. For the CDR3, the DNA is TGCGCCAGCAGCCATGCGTACCAAGAGACCCAGTACTTC. It yields the protein CASSHAYQETQYF.

V is TRBV5-4 and J is TRBJ2-7; TRBD1 is a possible D gene (5 bases). The germline V and J ends were trimmed by 4 bases and 6 bases, with 17 bases remaining between them. There are 14 residues in the CDR3. The germline CDR1 and CDR2 sequences are SGHNT and YYREEE (reference sequence). The CDR3 region is CASSAPQDGSEQYF. CDR3 nucleotides: TGTGCCAGCAGCGCCCCACAGGACGGCTCCGAGCAGTACTTC.

The chain links TRBV4-2 to TRBJ1-5; TRBD1 might be the D (6 bases). The CDR3 runs to 14 residues. Trimming cost V 3 bases and J 6 bases, with 12 bases left between them. The V gene's germline CDR1 is LGHNA and CDR2 YNFKEQ. This CDR3 reads CASSHKGGGQPQHF. CDR3 bases: TGTGCCAGCAGCCATAAGGGGGGCGGTCAGCCCCAGCATTTT.

This clone was recorded a few times. One end of the junction is discordant with germline, which a read error may explain. The rearrangement uses TRBV4-2 and TRBJ1-2; no clear D. The CDR3 extends over 13 amino acids. Germline CDR1 reads LGHNA; CDR2 reads YNFKEQ. In nucleotides, the CDR3 is TGTGCCAGCAGCCCCCGTGGTTCTGTCTTCCTTCACTTC. Protein sequence: CASSPRGSVFLHF.

This clone rates as medium-sized (0.01 to 0.1%). The chain joins TRBV2 to TRBJ1-2; D is uncertain. V lost 5 bases and J lost 3, with 19 bases in between. Germline V CDR1 and CDR2: SNHLY, FYNNEI. The CDR3 sequence is 16 residues long. CDR3 sequence: CASSPSIPPVYYGYTF. The CDR3, as DNA: TGTGCCAGCAGTCCCAGTATCCCCCCAGTCTACTATGGCTACACCTTC.

This chain uses TRBV15 with TRBJ1-2, with 8 bases that match TRBD1. The length of the CDR3 is 16 residues. J lost 4 bases, V lost 0 bases, and 7 bases had no gene match. Germline V gene data show CDR1 as LNHNV and CDR2 as YYDKDF (reference sequence). CDR3 sequence reads: CATSRDLATGAYGYTF. As DNA, the CDR3 is TGTGCCACCAGCAGAGATCTTGCGACAGGGGCCTATGGCTACACCTTC.

V is TRBV9 and J is TRBJ1-2, with D perhaps matching TRBD1 (5 bases). This CDR3 comprises 17 residues. Germline CDR1 is SGDLS and CDR2 is YYNGEE. The germline V and J ends were trimmed by 0 bases and 8 bases, with 23 bases remaining between them. CDR3 sequence (DNA): TGTGCCAGCAGCGTAGCAGGGCAGGGTGTATATTCGGGAGGCTACACCTTC. Its translation is CASSVAGQGVYSGGYTF.

V gene TRBV15 combines with J gene TRBJ1-5; 8 nucleotides line up with TRBD1. V lost 1 base and J lost 5; bases outside the gene matches: 10. Germline V gives CDR1 LNHNV, CDR2 YYDKDF (reference sequence). CDR3 length: 17 amino acids. CDR3 coding DNA: TGTGCCACCAGCAGAGCAAAGACAGGGGACGGCGATCAGCCCCAGCATTTT. It encodes CATSRAKTGDGDQPQHF.

This chain connects TRBV5-1 to TRBJ1-3; D gene uncertain. This CDR3 has 14 residues. The germline gives CDR1 SGHRS, CDR2 YFSETQ. The V end lost 5 bases, the J end lost 0 bases, and 9 bases lay between the germline ends. CDR3 residues: CASSPTSSGNTIYF. DNA of the CDR3: TGCGCCAGCAGTCCCACGAGCTCTGGAAACACCATATATTTT.

The gene calls are TRBV7-9 and TRBJ1-6; maybe TRBD1 (5 bases). This CDR3 contains 15 residues. V lost 4 bases and J lost 9, with 16 bases in between. Germline V gene lookup returns CDR1 SEHNR and CDR2 FQNEAQ (reference sequence). CDR3 DNA: TGTGCCAGCAGCTCAATTGGGGCCATGGGTTCACCCCTCCACTTT. It translates to CASSSIGAMGSPLHF.

This chain joins TRBV7-8 and TRBJ1-5, with TRBD1 as a possible D gene (6 bases). CDR1 and CDR2 (germline): SGHVS, FQNEAQ. The length of the CDR3 is 15 residues. Trimming removed 5 bases from V and 0 bases from J, with 11 bases in between. The DNA of the CDR3 is TGTGCCAGCAGCCCAGGGACATATAGCAATCAGCCCCAGCATTTT. Its protein is CASSPGTYSNQPQHF.

This chain connects TRBV5-1 to TRBJ2-3, with no clear D. Per germline, CDR1 SGHRS and CDR2 YFSETQ. V lost 0 bases, J lost 6 bases, and 2 bases lay in between. The CDR3 length is 11 residues. The CDR3 protein is CASSLGDTQYF. The CDR3 nucleotides are TGCGCCAGCAGCTTGGGGGATACGCAGTATTTT. The variable domain in full, with the rest retrieved from reference TRBV5-1 and TRBJ2-3, is KAGVTQTPRYLIKTRGQQVTLSCSPISGHRSVSWYQQTPGQGLQFLFEYFSETQRNKGNFPGRFSGRQFSNSRSEMNVSTLELGDSALYLCASSLGDTQYFGPGTRLTVL.

The V gene is TRBV6-5, the J gene TRBJ1-5, with a tentative D call TRBD1 (6 bases). From germline, CDR1 is MNHEY and CDR2 SVGAGI. The CDR3 totals 13 residues. The V gene lost 8 bases and the J gene lost 4 bases, with 12 bases spanning the gap. The CDR3 DNA reads as TGTGCCAGCGGGGGCAGGGATAATCAGCCCCAGCATTTT. Protein sequence: CASGGRDNQPQHF.

The V gene is TRBV11-2, the J gene TRBJ1-2; D perhaps matches TRBD1 (5 bases). Per germline, CDR1 SGHAT and CDR2 FQNNGV. The ends were cut back, 5 bases at V and 5 bases at J, with 18 bases in the middle. The CDR3 has 15 amino acids. CDR3 loop: CASSRTGTRGYGYTF. CDR3 in DNA: TGTGCCAGCAGCAGAACCGGGACCAGAGGGTATGGCTACACCTTC.